These 8 T cell receptor beta chains came from one sample sequenced in a study of siplizumab effects on memory and regulatory T cells. The assay was immunoSEQ multiplex PCR, and TCRdb's table has in-frame clones only and misses some. The repertoire holds 100,000 or so clones, with roughly 90% as singletons. The sequencing input was CD4+ T cells sorted from blood. All receptors come from a human donor in good health.

The rearrangement uses TRBV19 and TRBJ1-6; D gene unclear. The CDR3 sequence is 14 residues long. Germline loops: CDR1 LNHDA, CDR2 SQIVND (reference sequence). The V and J ends lost 3 bases and 11 bases respectively, with 14 bases between them. The CDR3 DNA reads TGTGCCAGTAGTATGGGCAATGTGCCGGCACCCCTCCACTTT. It translates to CASSMGNVPAPLHF.

V usage is TRBV10-3 and J usage is TRBJ2-3; D unresolved. The germline CDR1 and CDR2 sequences are ENHRY and SYGVKD. The CDR3 covers 15 residues. Trimming shortened V by 4 bases and J by 5 bases, and 16 bases separated the two germline ends. The CDR3 bases are TGTGCCATCAGTGGTAAGAGTAAGAGAGGAGATACGCAGTATTTT. This sequence encodes CAISGKSKRGDTQYF.

The gene calls are TRBV30 and TRBJ1-2, with D hard to call. Trimming pared 2 bases from V and 1 base from J, leaving 14 bases between. In germline, CDR1 is GTSNPN, CDR2 SVGIG (reference sequence). The CDR3 sequence is 15 residues long. The CDR3 here is CAWSSGSTFNYGYTF. The CDR3 bases are TGTGCCTGGAGTTCCGGCAGTACTTTTAACTATGGCTACACCTTC.

The chain recombines TRBV30 with TRBJ2-3; a possible D gene is TRBD1 (5 bases). Trimming pared 5 bases from V and 0 bases from J, leaving 12 bases between. Germline V CDR1 and CDR2: GTSNPN, SVGIG (reference sequence). This CDR3 contains 14 residues. The CDR3 is CAWSSGFSTDTQYF. The CDR3 DNA follows: TGTGCCTGGTCCTCAGGGTTTAGCACAGATACGCAGTATTTT. Full variable domain (remainder filled in from reference TRBV30 and TRBJ2-3): SQTIHQWPATLVQPVGSPLSLECTVEGTSNPNLYWYRQAAGRGLQLLFYSVGIGQISSEVPQNLSASRPQDRQFILSSKKLLLSDSGFYLCAWSSGFSTDTQYFGPGTRLTVL.

This sequence joins TRBV4-1 and TRBJ1-2; a weak D match, TRBD1 (6 bases). This CDR3 has 16 amino acids. Trimming cost V 4 bases and J 3 bases, with 18 bases left between them. Germline values: CDR1 MGHRA, CDR2 YSYEKL. CDR3 loop: CASSPTGGGRYYGYTF. CDR3 DNA sequence: TGCGCCAGCAGCCCCACCGGAGGGGGGCGCTACTATGGCTACACCTTC.

This clone was recorded only once. The gene calls are TRBV29-1 and TRBJ1-4; no reliable D call. Deletions cut 4 bases from V and 8 bases from J, with 14 bases between. The CDR3 is made up of 13 amino acids. Germline CDR1 SQVTM, CDR2 ANQGSEA. The CDR3 spells CSVASRFGEKLFF. In nucleotides, the CDR3 is TGCAGCGTTGCAAGCAGGTTCGGGGAAAAACTGTTTTTT.

The chain combines TRBV10-3 with TRBJ1-1; D ambiguous. The CDR3 spans 14 residues. Germline CDR1 ENHRY, CDR2 SYGVKD. Trimming shortened V by 2 bases and J by 1 base, and 8 bases separated the two germline ends. The CDR3 coding sequence is TGTGCCATCAGTGAGAGGCCGCCGAACACTGAAGCTTTCTTT. This sequence encodes CAISERPPNTEAFF.

The rearrangement uses TRBV5-1 and TRBJ2-1; D is ambiguous. In germline, CDR1 is SGHRS, CDR2 YFSETQ. The CDR3 length is 12 residues. V gave up 0 bases and J gave up 8 bases, with 6 bases separating them. CDR3 loop: CASSLVIHEQFF. The CDR3 DNA is TGCGCCAGCAGCTTGGTTATCCATGAGCAGTTCTTC.